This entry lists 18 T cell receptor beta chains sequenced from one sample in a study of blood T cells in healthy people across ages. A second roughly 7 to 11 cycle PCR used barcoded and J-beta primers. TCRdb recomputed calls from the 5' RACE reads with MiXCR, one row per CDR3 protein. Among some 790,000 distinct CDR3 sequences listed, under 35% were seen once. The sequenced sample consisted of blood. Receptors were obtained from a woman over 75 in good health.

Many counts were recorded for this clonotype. DNA of the CDR3: TGTGCCAGCAGTTGGGGGATCCGACAGGGCTACACCTTC. This sequence encodes CASSWGIRQGYTF. The rearrangement links TRBV28 to TRBJ1-2; tentative D call: TRBD1 (5 bases). V lost 4 bases and J 8 bases, leaving 14 bases between the germline ends. CDR1 is MDHEN and CDR2 is SYDVKM in the germline V gene. The CDR3 has 13 residues.

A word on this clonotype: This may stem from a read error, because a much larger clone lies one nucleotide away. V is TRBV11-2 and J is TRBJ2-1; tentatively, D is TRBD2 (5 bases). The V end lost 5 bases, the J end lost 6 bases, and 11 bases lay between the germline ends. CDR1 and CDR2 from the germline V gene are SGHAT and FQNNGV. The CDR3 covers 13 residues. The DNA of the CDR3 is TGTGCCAGCAGCCGGGGATGGGGCAATGAGCAGTTCTTC. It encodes CASSRGWGNEQFF.

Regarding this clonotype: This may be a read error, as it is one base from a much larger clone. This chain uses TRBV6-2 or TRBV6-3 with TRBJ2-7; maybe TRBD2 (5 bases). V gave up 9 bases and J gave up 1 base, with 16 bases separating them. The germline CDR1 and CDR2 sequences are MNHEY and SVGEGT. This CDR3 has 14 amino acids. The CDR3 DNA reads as TGTGCCAGTCGGAGGATACTCCCATCCTACGAGCAGTACTTC. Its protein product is CASRRILPSYEQYF.

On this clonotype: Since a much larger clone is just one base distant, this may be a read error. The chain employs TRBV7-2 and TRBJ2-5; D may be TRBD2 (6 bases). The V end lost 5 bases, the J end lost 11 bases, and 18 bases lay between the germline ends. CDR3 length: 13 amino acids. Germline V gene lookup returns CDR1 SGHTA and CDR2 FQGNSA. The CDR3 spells CASSPGVYNEQYF. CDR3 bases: TGTGCCAGCAGCCCGGGGGTGTACAATGAGCAGTACTTC.

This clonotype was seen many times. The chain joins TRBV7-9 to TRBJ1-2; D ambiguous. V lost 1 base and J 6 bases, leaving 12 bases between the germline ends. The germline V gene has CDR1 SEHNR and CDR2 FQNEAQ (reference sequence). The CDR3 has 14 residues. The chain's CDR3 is CASSLGEGSHGYTF. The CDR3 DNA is TGTGCCAGCAGCTTAGGTGAAGGATCCCATGGCTACACCTTC.

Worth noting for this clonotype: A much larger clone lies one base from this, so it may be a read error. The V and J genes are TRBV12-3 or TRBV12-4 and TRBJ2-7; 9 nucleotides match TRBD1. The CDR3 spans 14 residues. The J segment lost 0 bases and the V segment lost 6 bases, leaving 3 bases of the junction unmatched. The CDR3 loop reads CASRRQGGSYEQYF. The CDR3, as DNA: TGTGCCAGCAGGCGACAGGGGGGCTCCTACGAGCAGTACTTC.

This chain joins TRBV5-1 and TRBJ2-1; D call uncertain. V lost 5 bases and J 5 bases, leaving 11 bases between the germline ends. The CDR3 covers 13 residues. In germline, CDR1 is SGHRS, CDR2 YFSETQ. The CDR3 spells CASRNPGHNEQFF. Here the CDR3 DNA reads TGCGCCAGCAGGAATCCCGGCCACAATGAGCAGTTCTTC.

This CDR3 is CASSLAGTGRSNQPQHF. The CDR3 region has the DNA TGTGCCAGCAGCTTAGCAGGGACAGGACGTAGCAATCAGCCCCAGCATTTT. The V gene is TRBV7-9, the J gene TRBJ1-5; 8 bases map to TRBD1. The V gene end was trimmed by 0 bases and the J gene end by 0 bases; junction bases not matched to a gene: 4. The germline V gene encodes CDR1 SEHNR and CDR2 FQNEAQ (reference sequence). CDR3 length equals 17 residues.

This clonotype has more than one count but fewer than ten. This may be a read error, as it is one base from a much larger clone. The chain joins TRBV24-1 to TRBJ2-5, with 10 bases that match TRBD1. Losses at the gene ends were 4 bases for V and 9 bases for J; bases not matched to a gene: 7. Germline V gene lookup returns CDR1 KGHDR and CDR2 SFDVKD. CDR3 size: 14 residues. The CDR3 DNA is TGTGCCACCAGTGACTGGACAGGGGGGCCCTCCCAGTACTTC. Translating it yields CATSDWTGGPSQYF.

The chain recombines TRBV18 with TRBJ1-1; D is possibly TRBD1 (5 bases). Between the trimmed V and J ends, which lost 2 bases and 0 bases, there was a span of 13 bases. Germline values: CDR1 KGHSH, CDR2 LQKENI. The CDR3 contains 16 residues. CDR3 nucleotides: TGTGCCAGCTCACCATGGTCTCGGGGGATGAACACTGAAGCTTTCTTT. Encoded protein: CASSPWSRGMNTEAFF.

This CDR3 reads CSASHPGVRGGGAGYTF. The CDR3 bases are TGCAGTGCTAGTCACCCGGGGGTACGGGGTGGGGGAGCTGGCTACACCTTC. The genes are TRBV20-1 and TRBJ1-2, with a weak D call TRBD1 (5 bases). The V and J ends lost 3 bases and 7 bases respectively, with 27 bases between them. The CDR3 sequence is 17 residues long. Germline V lookup: CDR1 DFQATT, CDR2 SNEGSKA (reference sequence).

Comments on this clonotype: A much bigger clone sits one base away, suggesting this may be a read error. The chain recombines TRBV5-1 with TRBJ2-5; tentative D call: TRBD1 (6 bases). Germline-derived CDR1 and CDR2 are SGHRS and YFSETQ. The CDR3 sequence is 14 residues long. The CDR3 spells CASGLGAEQETQYF. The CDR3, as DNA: TGCGCCAGCGGCTTGGGGGCAGAGCAAGAGACCCAGTACTTC.

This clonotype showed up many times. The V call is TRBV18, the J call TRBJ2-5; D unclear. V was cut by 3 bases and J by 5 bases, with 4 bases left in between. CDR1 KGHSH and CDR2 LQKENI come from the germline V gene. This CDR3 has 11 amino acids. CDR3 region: CASSPDETQYF. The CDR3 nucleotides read TGTGCCAGCTCACCCGACGAGACCCAGTACTTC. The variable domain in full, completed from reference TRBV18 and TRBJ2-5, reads NAGVMQNPRHLVRRRGQEARLRCSPMKGHSHVYWYRQLPEEGLKFMVYLQKENIIDESGMPKERFSAEFPKEGPSILRIQQVVRGDSAAYFCASSPDETQYFGPGTRLLVL.

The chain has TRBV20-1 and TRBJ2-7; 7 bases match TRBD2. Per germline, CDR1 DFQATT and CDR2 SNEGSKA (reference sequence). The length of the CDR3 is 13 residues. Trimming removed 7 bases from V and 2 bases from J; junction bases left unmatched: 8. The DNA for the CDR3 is TGCAGTGGACTTGAGGGAGGGGCCTACGAGCAGTACTTC. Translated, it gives CSGLEGGAYEQYF.

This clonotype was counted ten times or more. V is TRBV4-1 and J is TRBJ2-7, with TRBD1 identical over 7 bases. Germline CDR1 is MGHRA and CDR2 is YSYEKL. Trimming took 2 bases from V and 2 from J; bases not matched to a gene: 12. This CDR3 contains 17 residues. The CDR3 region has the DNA TGCGCCAGCAGCCAACTACCGGGACAGAGGTTCGCCTACGAGCAGTACTTC. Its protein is CASSQLPGQRFAYEQYF.

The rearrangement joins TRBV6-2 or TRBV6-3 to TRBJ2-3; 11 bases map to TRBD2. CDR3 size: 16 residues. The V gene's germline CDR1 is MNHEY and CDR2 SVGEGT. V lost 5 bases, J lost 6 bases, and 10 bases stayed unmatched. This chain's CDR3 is CASSRLSGGAMDTQYF. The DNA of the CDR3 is TGTGCCAGCAGTCGCCTTAGCGGGGGGGCCATGGATACGCAGTATTTT.

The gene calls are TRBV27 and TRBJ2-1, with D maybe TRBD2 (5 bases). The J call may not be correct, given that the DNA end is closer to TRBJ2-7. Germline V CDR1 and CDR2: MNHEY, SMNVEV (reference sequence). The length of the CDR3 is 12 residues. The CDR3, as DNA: TGTGCCAGCAGTAGCGGAAACAATGAGCAGTACTTC. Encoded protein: CASSSGNNEQYF.

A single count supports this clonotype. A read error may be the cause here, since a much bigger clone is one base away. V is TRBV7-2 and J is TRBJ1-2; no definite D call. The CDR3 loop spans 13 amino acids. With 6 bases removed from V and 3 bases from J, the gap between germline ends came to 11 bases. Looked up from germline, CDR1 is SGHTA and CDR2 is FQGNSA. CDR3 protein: CASSPRGHYGYTF. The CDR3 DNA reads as TGTGCCAGCAGTCCCAGAGGCCACTATGGCTACACCTTC.